These 8 T cell receptor beta chains were all obtained from the same sample, sequenced in a study of cytomegalovirus exposure and HLA in healthy donors (dated by TCRdb to about 2017). The method was the immunoSEQ multiplex PCR assay. For the multiplex PCR, a mixture combining 60 forward primers for TCR Vbeta segments and 13 reverse primers for TCR Jbeta segments was used. TCRdb obtained this table from immuneACCESS and retained in-frame rearrangements with V and J assigned. These tables miss some clones; where compared with another copy, unresolved V genes account for less than half of the shortfall, and the remainder is unexplained. The sample contains 150,000 to 200,000 clones, 75% to 85% of them found a single time. The ten largest clonotypes hold around 7% of the sample. What was sequenced was PBMCs. Every receptor here comes from a man aged 30 to 45 in good health and CMV-seropositive.

The chain links TRBV5-4 to TRBJ2-1, with D possibly being TRBD2 (5 bases). The germline CDR1 and CDR2 sequences are SGHNT and YYREEE (reference sequence). This CDR3 comprises 17 residues. V shed 2 bases and J shed 6 bases, with 21 bases lying between them. The CDR3 spells CASSFGGGPPDGNEQFF. For the CDR3, the DNA is TGTGCCAGCAGCTTTGGAGGTGGCCCTCCGGACGGCAATGAGCAGTTCTTC.

The chain employs TRBV30 and TRBJ2-7, with D tentatively TRBD1 (6 bases). This CDR3 spans 13 amino acids. Germline V lookup: CDR1 GTSNPN, CDR2 SVGIG (reference sequence). The V gene lost 2 bases and the J gene lost 0 bases, with 8 bases spanning the gap. In DNA, the CDR3 is TGTGCCTGGAGTACAGGGACCTCCTACGAGCAGTACTTC. Translation: CAWSTGTSYEQYF. Full variable domain (remainder filled in from reference TRBV30 and TRBJ2-7): SQTIHQWPATLVQPVGSPLSLECTVEGTSNPNLYWYRQAAGRGLQLLFYSVGIGQISSEVPQNLSASRPQDRQFILSSKKLLLSDSGFYLCAWSTGTSYEQYFGPGTRLTVT.

V is TRBV4-1 and J is TRBJ1-5, with a tentative D call TRBD1 (6 bases). The CDR3 loop spans 15 amino acids. Trimming cost V 4 bases and J 2 bases, with 12 bases left between them. Per germline, CDR1 MGHRA and CDR2 YSYEKL. In nucleotides, the CDR3 is TGCGCCAGCAGCCGCCAGGGGCAGGGCAATCAGCCCCAGCATTTT. Its translation: CASSRQGQGNQPQHF.

The chain links TRBV19 to TRBJ2-7; tentatively, D is TRBD2 (6 bases). V shed 4 bases and J shed 2 bases, with 9 bases lying between them. This CDR3 is built from 13 residues. Germline lookup yields CDR1 LNHDA and CDR2 SQIVND (reference sequence). The CDR3 DNA reads TGTGCCAGTAGTAGCGGGATAGCCTACGAGCAGTACTTC. This encodes CASSSGIAYEQYF.

The V gene is TRBV27, the J gene TRBJ2-7, with 7 bases aligning to TRBD1. Germline V gives CDR1 MNHEY, CDR2 SMNVEV (reference sequence). This CDR3 region has 13 residues. Trimming at V came to 5 bases and at J to 4 bases, leaving 5 bases not matched to a gene. CDR3 amino acids: CASSPGQSYEQYF. CDR3 bases: TGTGCCAGCAGTCCGGGACAGTCATACGAGCAGTACTTC.

The DNA for the CDR3 is TGTGCCAGCAGCTCTTTGCCATGGGACAGGCGCACCGGGGAGCTGTTTTTT. This encodes CASSSLPWDRRTGELFF. The chain uses TRBV7-9 and TRBJ2-2; TRBD1 agrees at 8 bases. This CDR3 spans 17 amino acids. V lost 4 bases to trimming and J lost 4 bases; unmatched junction nucleotides: 11. Germline V CDR1 and CDR2: SEHNR, FQNEAQ (reference sequence).

This clone showed up just a few times. The chain joins TRBV27 to TRBJ1-2; D possibly corresponds to TRBD1 (5 bases). The CDR3 totals 13 residues. The germline CDR1 and CDR2 sequences are MNHEY and SMNVEV (reference sequence). V lost 1 base and J 8 bases, leaving 11 bases between the germline ends. CDR3: CASSLFGGDGYTF. The DNA of the CDR3 is TGTGCCAGCAGTTTATTTGGGGGGGACGGCTACACCTTC.

V usage is TRBV7-2 and J usage is TRBJ2-5; a weak D match, TRBD1 (6 bases). CDR3 length: 16 amino acids. The germline gives CDR1 SGHTA, CDR2 FQGNSA. Trimming left V 1 base short and J 0 bases short, with 12 bases between. CDR3 loop: CASSLGWQGYQETQYF. DNA for the CDR3: TGTGCCAGCAGCTTAGGGTGGCAGGGGTACCAAGAGACCCAGTACTTC.